The T cell receptor (beta chain) under discussion was sequenced for a study of blood T cell repertoires in COVID-19. On the study more broadly: The origin of the acute and convalescent COVID-19 samples was the United States, Italy and Spain. In each case, the material was cDNA or gDNA derived from T cells, B-cell-depleted T cells, or PBMCs.

Method: immunoSEQ multiplex PCR; TCRdb's copy keeps in-frame clones and lacks some. The sample records around 93,000 clones, about 80% being singletons. This clone was picked up many times. This CDR3 contains 13 residues. CDR1 is MNHEY, CDR2 SVGAGI, per germline. V lost 5 bases to trimming and J lost 8 bases, with 10 bases between them. The source material was peripheral blood. The chain couples TRBV6-5 to TRBJ1-6, with D tentatively TRBD1 (5 bases). This sequence was found in a man between 60 and 75 years old with acute or convalescent COVID-19. This chain's CDR3 is CASSLWGDSPLHF. The DNA for the CDR3 is TGTGCCAGCAGTCTCTGGGGGGATTCACCCCTCCACTTT.